This T cell receptor beta chain was observed in a study of T-cell reconstitution after alpha-beta-depleted transplantation in children. General study results and limits: When one year had passed after transplant, most T-cell counts and diversity came from newly produced T cells. By about two months after transplant, alpha-beta T cells reportedly arose from several hundred graft clones that had expanded. The origin of high day-60 TCRbeta diversity in some patients lay in surviving recipient T cells and thymic progenitors.

CDR1 is DFQATT, CDR2 SNEGSKA, per germline (reference sequence). This CDR3 is 14 amino acids long. The V segment lost 1 base and the J segment 9 bases; nucleotides outside the gene matches: 5. It was with unique molecular identifiers that the TCRbeta library was prepared. TCRdb independently ran MiXCR on the PCR reads; one entry per CDR3 protein. The sample has about 420,000 distinct CDR3 sequences; about 17% are singletons. This clonotype has a handful of counts. The antigen is unknown. The receptor's source is a boy under two years old who had a stem cell transplant for Wiskott-Aldrich syndrome, so the T cells may come from the graft donor. Sequencing used PBMCs, mostly from graft donor cells, obtained 360 days after TCRalphabeta/CD19-depleted stem cell transplant. The chain joins TRBV20-1 to TRBJ2-1; 11 positions match TRBD2. CDR3 in DNA: TGCAGTGCTAGAGGCCCTAGCGGGAGGAGTGAGCAGTTCTTC. Amino acid sequence: CSARGPSGRSEQFF.